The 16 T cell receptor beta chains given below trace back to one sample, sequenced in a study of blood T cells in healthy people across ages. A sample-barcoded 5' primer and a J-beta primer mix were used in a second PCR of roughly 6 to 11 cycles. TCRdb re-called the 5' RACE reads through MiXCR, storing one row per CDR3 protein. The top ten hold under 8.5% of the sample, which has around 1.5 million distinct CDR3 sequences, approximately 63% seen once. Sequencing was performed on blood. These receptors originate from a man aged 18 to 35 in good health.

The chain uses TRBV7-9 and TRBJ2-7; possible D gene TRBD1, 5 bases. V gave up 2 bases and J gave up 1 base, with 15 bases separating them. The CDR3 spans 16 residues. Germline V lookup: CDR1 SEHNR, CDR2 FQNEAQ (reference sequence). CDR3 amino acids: CASSLSQGAPSYEQYF. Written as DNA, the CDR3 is TGTGCCAGCAGCTTATCGCAGGGCGCCCCATCCTACGAGCAGTACTTC.

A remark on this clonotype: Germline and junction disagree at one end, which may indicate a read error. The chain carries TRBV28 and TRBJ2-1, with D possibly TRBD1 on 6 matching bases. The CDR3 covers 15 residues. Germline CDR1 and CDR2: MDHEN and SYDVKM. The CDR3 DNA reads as TGTGCCGGCAGATCCGGGACAACCCAATACAATGAGCAGTTCTTC. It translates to CAGRSGTTQYNEQFF.

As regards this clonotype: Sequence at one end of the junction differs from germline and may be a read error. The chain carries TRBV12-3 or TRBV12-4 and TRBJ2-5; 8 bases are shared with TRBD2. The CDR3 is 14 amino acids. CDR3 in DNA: TGTGCCGGCAGTTTACGGCGACTAGCGAAGACCCAGTACTTC. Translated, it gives CAGSLRRLAKTQYF.

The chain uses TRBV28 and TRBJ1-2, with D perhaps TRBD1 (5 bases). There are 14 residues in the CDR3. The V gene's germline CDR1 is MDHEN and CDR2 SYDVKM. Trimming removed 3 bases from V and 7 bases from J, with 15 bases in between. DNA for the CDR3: TGTGCCAGCAGTTTTCGGGGACGGGGTGTTGGCTACACCTTC. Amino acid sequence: CASSFRGRGVGYTF.

This CDR3 reads CSASPDSDTDTQYF. The CDR3 region has the DNA TGCAGTGCTAGCCCGGACAGTGACACAGATACGCAGTATTTT. The chain joins TRBV20-1 to TRBJ2-3; perhaps TRBD1 as D (6 bases). Germline CDR1 and CDR2: DFQATT and SNEGSKA (reference sequence). V was trimmed by 3 bases and J by 2 bases, leaving 12 bases between them. CDR3 length: 14 amino acids.

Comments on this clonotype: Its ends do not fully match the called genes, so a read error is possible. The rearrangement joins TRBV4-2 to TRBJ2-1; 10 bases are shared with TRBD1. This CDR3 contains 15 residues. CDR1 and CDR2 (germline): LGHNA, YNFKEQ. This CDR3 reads CPSSQTGGRDNEQFF. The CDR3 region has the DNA TGTCCCAGCAGCCAGACAGGGGGCAGGGACAATGAGCAGTTCTTC.

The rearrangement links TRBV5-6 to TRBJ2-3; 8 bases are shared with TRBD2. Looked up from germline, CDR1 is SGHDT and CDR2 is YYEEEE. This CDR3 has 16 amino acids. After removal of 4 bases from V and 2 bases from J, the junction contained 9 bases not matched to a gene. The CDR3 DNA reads TGTGCCAGCAGCCCGTTCGCGGGAGGACTCACAGATACGCAGTATTTT. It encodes CASSPFAGGLTDTQYF.

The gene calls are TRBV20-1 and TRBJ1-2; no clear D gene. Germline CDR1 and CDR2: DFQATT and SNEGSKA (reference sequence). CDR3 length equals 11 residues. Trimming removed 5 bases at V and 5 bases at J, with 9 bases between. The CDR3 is CSAPSRYGYTF. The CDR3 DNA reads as TGCAGTGCTCCCTCGCGGTATGGCTACACCTTC.

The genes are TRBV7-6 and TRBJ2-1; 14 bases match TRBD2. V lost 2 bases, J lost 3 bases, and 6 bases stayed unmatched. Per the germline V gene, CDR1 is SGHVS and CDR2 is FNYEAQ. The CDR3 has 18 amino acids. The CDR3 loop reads CASSLRGLAGVIYNEQFF. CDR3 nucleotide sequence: TGTGCCAGCAGCTTAAGGGGACTAGCGGGAGTAATCTACAATGAGCAGTTCTTC.

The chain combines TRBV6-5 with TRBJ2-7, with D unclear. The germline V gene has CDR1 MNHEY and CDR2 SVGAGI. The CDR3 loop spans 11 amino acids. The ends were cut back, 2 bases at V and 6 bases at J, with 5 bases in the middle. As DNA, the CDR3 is TGTGCCAGCAGTTACAATTCCGAGCAGTACTTC. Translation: CASSYNSEQYF.

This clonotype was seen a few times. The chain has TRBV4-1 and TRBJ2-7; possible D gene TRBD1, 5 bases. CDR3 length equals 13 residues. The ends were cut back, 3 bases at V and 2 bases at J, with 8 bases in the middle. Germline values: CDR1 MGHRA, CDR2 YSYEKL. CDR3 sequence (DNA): TGCGCCAGCAGCCATCAGGGCACCTACGAGCAGTACTTC. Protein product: CASSHQGTYEQYF.

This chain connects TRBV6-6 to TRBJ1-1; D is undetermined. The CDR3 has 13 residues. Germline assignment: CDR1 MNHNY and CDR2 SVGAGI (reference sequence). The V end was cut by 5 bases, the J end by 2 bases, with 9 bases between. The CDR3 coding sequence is TGTGCCAGCAGTGACGCCGGTAACACTGAAGCTTTCTTT. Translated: CASSDAGNTEAFF.

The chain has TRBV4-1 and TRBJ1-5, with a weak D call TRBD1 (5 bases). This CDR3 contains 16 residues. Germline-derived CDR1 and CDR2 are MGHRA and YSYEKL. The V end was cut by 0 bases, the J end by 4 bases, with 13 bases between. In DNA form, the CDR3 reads TGCGCCAGCAGCCAAGAGGTGGCCAGGGTAAATCAGCCCCAGCATTTT. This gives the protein CASSQEVARVNQPQHF.

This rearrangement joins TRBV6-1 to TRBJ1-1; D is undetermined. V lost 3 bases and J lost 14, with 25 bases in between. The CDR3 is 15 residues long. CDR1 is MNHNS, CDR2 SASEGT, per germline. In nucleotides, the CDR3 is TGTGCCAGCAGTGAGGAACTAGCGGGAGTTGATGAGCAGTTCTTT. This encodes CASSEELAGVDEQFF.

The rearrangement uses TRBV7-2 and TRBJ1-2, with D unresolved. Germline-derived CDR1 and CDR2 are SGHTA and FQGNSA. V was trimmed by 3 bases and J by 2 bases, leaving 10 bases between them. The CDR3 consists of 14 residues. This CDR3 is CASSFRRVNYGYTF. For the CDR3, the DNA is TGTGCCAGCAGCTTCCGTAGGGTCAACTATGGCTACACCTTC.

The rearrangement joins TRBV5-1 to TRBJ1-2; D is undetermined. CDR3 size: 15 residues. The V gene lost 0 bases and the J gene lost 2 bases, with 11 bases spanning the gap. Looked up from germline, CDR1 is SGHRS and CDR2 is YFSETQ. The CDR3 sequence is CASSLEFAQNYGYTF. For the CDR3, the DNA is TGCGCCAGCAGCTTGGAATTCGCACAGAACTATGGCTACACCTTC.